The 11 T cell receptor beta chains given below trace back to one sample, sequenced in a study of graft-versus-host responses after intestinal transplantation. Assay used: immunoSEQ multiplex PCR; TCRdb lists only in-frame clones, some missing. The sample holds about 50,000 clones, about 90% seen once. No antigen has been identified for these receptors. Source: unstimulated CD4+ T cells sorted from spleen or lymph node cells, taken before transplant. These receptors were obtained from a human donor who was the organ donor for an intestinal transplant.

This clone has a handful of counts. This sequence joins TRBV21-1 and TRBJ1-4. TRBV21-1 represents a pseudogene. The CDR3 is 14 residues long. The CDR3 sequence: CASSKFRPNEKLFF. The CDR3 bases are TGTGCCAGCAGCAAATTCCGTCCTAATGAAAAACTGTTTTTT.

The CDR3 reads CASSDQGRWTYGYTF. DNA of the CDR3: TGTGCCAGCAGTGATCAAGGCAGGTGGACCTATGGCTACACCTTC. This chain uses TRBV6-1 with TRBJ1-2; D gene ambiguous. The CDR3 spans 15 residues. Trimming removed 3 bases from V and 4 bases from J, with 15 bases in between. Per germline, CDR1 MNHNS and CDR2 SASEGT.

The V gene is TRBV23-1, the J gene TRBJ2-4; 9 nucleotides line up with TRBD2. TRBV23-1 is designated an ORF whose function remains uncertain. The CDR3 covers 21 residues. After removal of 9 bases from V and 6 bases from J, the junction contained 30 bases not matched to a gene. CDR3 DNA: TGCGCCAGGACTATCCGGAGACTAGCGGTAATAGACCCCGAAAGGCGAAACATTCAGTACTTC. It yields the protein CARTIRRLAVIDPERRNIQYF.

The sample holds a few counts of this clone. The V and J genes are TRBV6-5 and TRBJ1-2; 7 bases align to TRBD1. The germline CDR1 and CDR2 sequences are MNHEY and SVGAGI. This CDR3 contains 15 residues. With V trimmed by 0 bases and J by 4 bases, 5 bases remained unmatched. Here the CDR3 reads CASSYSLQGSYGYTF. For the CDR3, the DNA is TGTGCCAGCAGTTACTCACTACAGGGGAGCTATGGCTACACCTTC.

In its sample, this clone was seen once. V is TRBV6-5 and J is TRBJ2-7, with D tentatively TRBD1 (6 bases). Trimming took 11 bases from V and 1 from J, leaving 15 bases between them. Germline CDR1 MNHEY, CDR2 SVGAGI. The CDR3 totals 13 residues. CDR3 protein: CAARAQGSYEQYF. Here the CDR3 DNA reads TGTGCCGCAAGAGCACAGGGTTCCTACGAGCAGTACTTC.

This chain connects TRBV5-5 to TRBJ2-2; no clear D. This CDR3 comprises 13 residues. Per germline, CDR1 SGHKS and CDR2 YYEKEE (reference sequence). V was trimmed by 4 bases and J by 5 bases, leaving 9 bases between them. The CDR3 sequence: CASSLHGTGELFF. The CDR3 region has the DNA TGTGCCAGCAGCCTTCATGGTACCGGGGAGCTGTTTTTT. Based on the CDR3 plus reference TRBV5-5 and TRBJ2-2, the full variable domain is DAGVTQSPTHLIKTRGQQVTLRCSPISGHKSVSWYQQVLGQGPQFIFQYYEKEERGRGNFPDRFSARQFPNYSSELNVNALLLGDSALYLCASSLHGTGELFFGEGSRLTVL.

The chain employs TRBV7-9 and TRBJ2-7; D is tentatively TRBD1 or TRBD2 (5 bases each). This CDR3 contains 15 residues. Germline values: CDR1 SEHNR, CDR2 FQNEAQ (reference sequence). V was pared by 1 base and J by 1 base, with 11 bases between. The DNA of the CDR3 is TGTGCCAGCAGCTTAGGAGTGGGGACGTCCTACGAGCAGTACTTC. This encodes CASSLGVGTSYEQYF. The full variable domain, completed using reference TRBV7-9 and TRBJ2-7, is DTGVSQNPRHKITKRGQNVTFRCDPISEHNRLYWYRQTLGQGPEFLTYFQNEAQLEKSRLLSDRFSAERPKGSFSTLEIQRTEQGDSAMYLCASSLGVGTSYEQYFGPGTRLTVT.

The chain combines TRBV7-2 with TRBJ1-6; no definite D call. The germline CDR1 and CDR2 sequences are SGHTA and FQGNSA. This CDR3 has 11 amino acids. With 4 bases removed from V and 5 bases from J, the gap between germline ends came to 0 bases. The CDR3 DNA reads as TGTGCCAGCAGCTATAATTCACCCCTCCACTTT. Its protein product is CASSYNSPLHF.

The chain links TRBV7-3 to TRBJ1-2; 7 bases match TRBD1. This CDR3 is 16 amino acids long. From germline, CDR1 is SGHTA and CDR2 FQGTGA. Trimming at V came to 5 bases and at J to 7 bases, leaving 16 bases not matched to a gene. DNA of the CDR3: TGTGCCAGCAGCCCGCAGGGGGACCCGCTCACCGCTGGCTACACCTTC. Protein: CASSPQGDPLTAGYTF. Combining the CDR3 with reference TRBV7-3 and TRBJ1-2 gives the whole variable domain GAGVSQTPSNKVTEKGKYVELRCDPISGHTALYWYRQSLGQGPEFLIYFQGTGAADDSGLPNDRFFAVRPEGSVSTLKIQRTERGDSAVYLCASSPQGDPLTAGYTFGSGTRLTVV.

In DNA form, the CDR3 reads TGTGCCAGCAGCGTACGTCCCGGGACAAGGGGCCGCGGGGGCTACACCTTC. It yields the protein CASSVRPGTRGRGGYTF. The rearrangement uses TRBV9 and TRBJ1-2, with TRBD1 as a possible D gene (6 bases). Trimming removed 1 base from V and 8 bases from J, with 24 bases in between. The CDR3 totals 17 residues. In germline, CDR1 is SGDLS, CDR2 YYNGEE.

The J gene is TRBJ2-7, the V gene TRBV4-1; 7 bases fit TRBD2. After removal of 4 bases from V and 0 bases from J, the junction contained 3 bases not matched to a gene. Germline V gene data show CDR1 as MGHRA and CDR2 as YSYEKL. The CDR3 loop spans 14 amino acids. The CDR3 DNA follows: TGCGCCAGCAGCCTTAGCGGGTCCTCCTACGAGCAGTACTTC. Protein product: CASSLSGSSYEQYF.